The 17 T cell receptor beta chains presented below share a single source sample, sequenced in a study of low-dose radiotherapy and immunotherapy resistance in tumors. Sample time point: before trial treatment. Primers used for first-strand cDNA, a TRAV- and TRBV-specific set, covered both alpha and beta chains. For amplifying TCRs, the PCR ran for about 19 cycles with Phusion, which was used together with a constant-region primer and the adapter on the V primers. TCRdb called the reads again in MiXCR, with one record for every CDR3 protein. The sample records under 90,000 distinct CDR3 sequences, less than 40% being singletons. The source was PBMCs, collected before treatment. These receptors all come from a female donor with ovarian cancer.

The CDR3 DNA sequence: TGTGCCAGCAGCCCTGGAGGAGCGGGGGACAATGAGCAGTTCTTC. It translates to CASSPGGAGDNEQFF. The rearrangement uses TRBV4-2 and TRBJ2-1, with 8 bases matching TRBD2. This CDR3 has 15 residues. In germline, CDR1 is LGHNA, CDR2 YNFKEQ. V dropped 4 bases and J dropped 5; count of bases not matched to a gene: 7.

This clonotype appeared a few times. This chain links TRBV7-3 with TRBJ2-4, with 11 nucleotides matching TRBD1. The CDR3 contains 15 residues. J gave up 7 bases and V 5 bases, and 7 bases lay outside the gene matches. Germline assignment: CDR1 SGHTA and CDR2 FQGTGA. CDR3 region: CASSPGTGGFNIQYF. CDR3 DNA sequence: TGTGCCAGCAGCCCCGGGACAGGGGGATTTAACATTCAGTACTTC.

The V gene is TRBV28, the J gene TRBJ2-4, with D unresolved. Per germline, CDR1 MDHEN and CDR2 SYDVKM. The CDR3 consists of 14 residues. V lost 7 bases and J lost 6, with 16 bases in between. CDR3 in amino acids: CASTLPGVRNIQYF. The CDR3 DNA reads TGTGCCAGCACCCTTCCGGGTGTTAGAAACATTCAGTACTTC.

Remarks on this clonotype: This is likely an artifact of a read error, given a far larger clone one base away. The CDR3: CAITRAGGRDEQYF. CDR3 DNA: TGTGCCATCACCAGAGCGGGGGGGCGGGATGAGCAGTACTTC. This sequence joins TRBV10-3 and TRBJ2-5, with TRBD2 matching over 10 bases. J gave up 11 bases and V 7 bases, and 13 bases lay outside the gene matches. CDR3 length: 14 residues. The V gene's germline CDR1 is ENHRY and CDR2 SYGVKD.

In its sample, this clonotype was seen many times. The rearrangement joins TRBV4-1 to TRBJ2-7; the match to TRBD1 covers 10 bases. This CDR3 region has 16 residues. Per germline, CDR1 MGHRA and CDR2 YSYEKL. V trimming: 4 bases; J trimming: 4 bases; junction bases outside the gene matches: 10. This CDR3 reads CASSRAPGDRGYEQYF. The CDR3 bases are TGCGCCAGCAGCCGAGCACCAGGGGACAGGGGATACGAGCAGTACTTC.

This clonotype has at least ten counts. The chain employs TRBV19 and TRBJ2-7, with a weak D call TRBD2 (5 bases). CDR1 is LNHDA, CDR2 SQIVND, per germline (reference sequence). V lost 5 bases and J 2 bases, leaving 10 bases between the germline ends. The CDR3 contains 13 residues. CDR3 DNA sequence: TGTGCCAGTAGTGCGCGGGCGGCCTACGAGCAGTACTTC. Residues: CASSARAAYEQYF.

This sequence joins TRBV12-3 or TRBV12-4 and TRBJ1-2; D possibly corresponds to TRBD1 (5 bases). The CDR3 extends over 15 amino acids. Trimming stripped 6 bases from V and 8 bases from J, with 22 bases between. CDR3: CASRSGRRTWGGYTF. The CDR3 bases are TGTGCCAGCAGATCTGGACGGCGAACCTGGGGGGGCTACACCTTC.

This clonotype occurred many times. The rearrangement links TRBV7-8 to TRBJ1-2; 7 bases fit TRBD1. Unmatched junction bases numbered 10, after V lost 1 base and J lost 5 bases. Germline V gives CDR1 SGHVS, CDR2 FQNEAQ. The CDR3 loop spans 16 amino acids. The CDR3 protein is CASSLDTGQLGYGYTF. The CDR3 DNA reads as TGTGCCAGCAGCTTAGATACGGGACAGCTGGGTTATGGCTACACCTTC.

The DNA of the CDR3 is TGTGCCATCAGTGAGATGCGGGCGACGGTAGATGGCTACACCTTC. Translating it yields CAISEMRATVDGYTF. The chain employs TRBV10-3 and TRBJ1-2; D uncertain. The CDR3 runs to 15 residues. The ends were cut back, 2 bases at V and 6 bases at J, with 16 bases in the middle. Germline CDR1 and CDR2: ENHRY and SYGVKD.

This clonotype was counted many times. The chain couples TRBV6-6 to TRBJ2-7; perhaps TRBD2 as D (6 bases). The V and J ends lost 2 bases and 5 bases respectively, with 10 bases between them. CDR3 length: 13 amino acids. CDR1 MNHNY and CDR2 SVGAGI come from the germline V gene (reference sequence). In nucleotides, the CDR3 is TGTGCCAGCAGTTACGACGGACTAAACGAGCAGTACTTC. As protein: CASSYDGLNEQYF.

The sample holds many counts of this clonotype. The CDR3 DNA sequence: TGTGCCAGCAGACAAAAAACCTCTGGGGCCAACGTCCTGACTTTC. This encodes CASRQKTSGANVLTF. The rearrangement links TRBV6-6 to TRBJ2-6; no clear D. Germline V lookup: CDR1 MNHNY, CDR2 SVGAGI (reference sequence). The CDR3 is made up of 15 amino acids. With 6 bases removed from V and 0 bases from J, the gap between germline ends came to 9 bases.

This chain connects TRBV6-8 to TRBJ2-3, with 8 bases lining up with TRBD2. Trimming cost V 11 bases and J 12 bases; bases outside gene matches: 10. The V gene's germline CDR1 is MNHGY and CDR2 SAAAGT. The CDR3 loop spans 11 amino acids. For the CDR3, the DNA is TGTGCCTCAGCGGGAGTTCGGGATCAGTATTTT. It codes for CASAGVRDQYF.

This clonotype was counted ten times or more. The J gene is TRBJ2-5, the V gene TRBV7-6, with D maybe TRBD2 (6 bases). Trimming removed 8 bases at V and 5 bases at J, with 12 bases between. CDR3 length: 12 amino acids. The germline CDR1 and CDR2 sequences are SGHVS and FNYEAQ. This CDR3 reads CASSGVGETQYF. CDR3 coding DNA: TGTGCCAGCTCGGGGGTCGGGGAGACCCAGTACTTC.

This chain uses TRBV4-2 with TRBJ2-1; D is unresolved. V was pared by 0 bases and J by 4 bases, with 10 bases between. Germline V gives CDR1 LGHNA, CDR2 YNFKEQ. CDR3 length equals 15 residues. For the CDR3, the DNA is TGTGCCAGCAGCCAAGATTCCCCCCGGTACAATGAGCAGTTCTTC. Protein: CASSQDSPRYNEQFF.

V and J are TRBV3-1 and TRBJ1-1, with a tentative D call TRBD1 (6 bases). V was cut by 0 bases and J by 1 base, with 18 bases left in between. The germline V gene has CDR1 LGHDT and CDR2 YNNKEL (reference sequence). This CDR3 has 18 amino acids. The CDR3 nucleotides are TGTGCCAGCAGCCAAGATACCCTCTCCGGGACACAGAACACTGAAGCTTTCTTT. Protein sequence: CASSQDTLSGTQNTEAFF.

This clonotype came up many times. The rearrangement links TRBV6-2 or TRBV6-3 to TRBJ1-1; D not resolved. This CDR3 contains 13 residues. V dropped 7 bases and J dropped 1 base, with 10 bases sitting between them. Germline V gene lookup returns CDR1 MNHEY and CDR2 SVGEGT. CDR3 nucleotide sequence: TGTGCCAGCACCTCTCAGCGGAACACTGAAGCTTTCTTT. Its protein product is CASTSQRNTEAFF.

This clonotype was counted many times. The V call is TRBV19, the J call TRBJ1-1; 11 bases map to TRBD1. CDR1 is LNHDA and CDR2 is SQIVND in the germline V gene (reference sequence). Trimming removed 6 bases from V and 4 bases from J; junction bases left unmatched: 7. The CDR3 is made up of 15 amino acids. In DNA, the CDR3 is TGTGCCAGTAGAATTCAAGGACAGGGGGCCACTGAAGCTTTCTTT. It codes for CASRIQGQGATEAFF.